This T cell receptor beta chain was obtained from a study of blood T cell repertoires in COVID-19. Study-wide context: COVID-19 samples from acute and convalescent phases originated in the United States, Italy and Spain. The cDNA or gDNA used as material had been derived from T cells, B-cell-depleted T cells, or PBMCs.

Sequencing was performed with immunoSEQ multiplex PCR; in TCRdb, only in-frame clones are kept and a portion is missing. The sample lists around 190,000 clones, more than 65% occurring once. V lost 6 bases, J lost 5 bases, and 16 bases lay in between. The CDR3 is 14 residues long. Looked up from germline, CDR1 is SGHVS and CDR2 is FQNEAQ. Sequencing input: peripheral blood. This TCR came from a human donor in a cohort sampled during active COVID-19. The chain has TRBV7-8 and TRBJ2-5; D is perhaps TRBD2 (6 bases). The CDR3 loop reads CASRLIRAGETQYF. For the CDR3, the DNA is TGTGCCAGCAGGCTGATAAGGGCGGGGGAGACCCAGTACTTC.